This T cell receptor (beta chain) was retrieved from a study of cytomegalovirus exposure and HLA in healthy donors. Deletions cut 8 bases from V and 1 base from J, with 11 bases between. Germline V gene lookup returns CDR1 ENHRY and CDR2 SYGVKD. This CDR3 is built from 13 residues. PCR used 60 Vbeta primers and 13 Jbeta primers. Sequenced by immunoSEQ multiplex PCR; TCRdb stores in-frame clones only, minus some. The table gives 100,000 to 150,000 clones; the top ten clones make up under 2% of it. Sequences were obtained from PBMCs. The origin of this receptor is a man aged 18 to 30 in good health and CMV-seronegative. This rearrangement joins TRBV10-3 to TRBJ1-1, with no clear D. This chain's CDR3 is CAIGTGENTEAFF. CDR3 DNA: TGTGCCATCGGAACTGGAGAGAACACTGAAGCTTTCTTT.